Sequencing of this T cell receptor (beta chain) was carried out in a study of T cells expressing NK-cell markers. Study background: Sequencing of TCR beta repertoires drew on sorted CD3+CD56+NKG2C+, CD3+CD56+NKG2C- and CD3+CD56-NKG2C+ T cells. In the group of eight sequenced donors, seven were HCMV-seropositive and one was seronegative. Whole-study findings and limits: A handful of donors carried dominant NKG2C+ clonotypes that made up roughly 1.0-7.5% of their CD8+ T cells.

About this clonotype: Its specificity is not known.

For TCR beta, cDNA was produced by 5'RACE template switching with UMIs. TCRdb reprocessed the 5' RACE reads and keeps a single row for each CDR3 protein, giving no DNA. This sample's table reports about 150,000 distinct CDR3 sequences. From germline, CDR1 is KGHDR and CDR2 SFDVKD. The CDR3 totals 14 residues. Sequences were obtained from blood T cells: a sorted CD56 or NKG2C T cell subset, CD4+ or CD8+ T cells, or bulk PBMC T cells (not recorded which). This receptor was taken from a woman in her fifties or sixties in good health. V usage is TRBV24-1 and J usage is TRBJ2-1; there is no DNA to check the TCRdb D call of TRBD2. CDR3 amino acids: CATSKREGRNEQFF.